Below, one TCR beta chain is given with its context. As yet, its antigen is unknown. This record comes from a study of identical twins. Overall study results and limits: Recombination models fit unrelated individuals' TCR alpha sharing but underestimated twins'. Out-of-frame alpha sequences common to twins exhibited a surplus of low generation probability. Out-of-frame beta chain sequences displayed weaker excess sharing between twins.

TCRdb re-called the 5' RACE reads through MiXCR, storing one row per CDR3 protein. The repertoire has nearly 200,000 distinct CDR3 sequences, approximately 15% of them found once; the top ten carry over 35%. A further study also used this sample, focusing on T cells expressing NK-cell markers. According to that study: Leadership of the CD3+CD56-NKG2C+ fraction also belonged to these clonotypes in a handful of donors.

Sequencing was performed on CD8+ T cells sorted from blood. The TCR sequence derives from a woman aged 18-35 years in good health.

CDR3 sequence reads: CASSLGQANTGELFF. In nucleotides, the CDR3 is TGTGCCAGCAGCTTAGGACAGGCGAACACCGGGGAGCTGTTTTTT. J is TRBJ2-2 and V is TRBV7-3; 7 positions agree with TRBD1. Germline CDR1 and CDR2: SGHTA and FQGTGA. V gave up 2 bases and J gave up 0 bases; unmatched junction bases: 0. The length of the CDR3 is 15 residues.